This entry describes one TCR beta chain. Its antigen is as yet unknown. This entry belongs to a study of cytomegalovirus exposure and HLA in healthy donors. About the study: The Caucasian-associated ancestry cluster contained 81% of the approximately 410 genotyped donors.

Study results and limitations: Most TCR sequences were seen very rarely across donors, but some public TCRs occurred in many.

Per the germline V gene, CDR1 is SGHAT and CDR2 is FQNNGV. V gave up 4 bases and J gave up 0 bases, with 15 bases separating them. This CDR3 spans 16 amino acids. PCR employed 60 Vbeta and 13 Jbeta primers. Profiled with immunoSEQ multiplex PCR; TCRdb holds only in-frame clones, not every one. The sample holds 250,000 to 350,000 clones, roughly 80% seen once. This sequence joins TRBV11-2 and TRBJ1-1, with D maybe TRBD1 (5 bases). This receptor was taken from a girl aged 2 to 9 in good health and CMV-seronegative. What was sequenced was PBMCs. The CDR3 region is CASSSRGQRMNTEAFF. CDR3 bases: TGTGCCAGCAGCTCTAGAGGACAAAGAATGAACACTGAAGCTTTCTTT.